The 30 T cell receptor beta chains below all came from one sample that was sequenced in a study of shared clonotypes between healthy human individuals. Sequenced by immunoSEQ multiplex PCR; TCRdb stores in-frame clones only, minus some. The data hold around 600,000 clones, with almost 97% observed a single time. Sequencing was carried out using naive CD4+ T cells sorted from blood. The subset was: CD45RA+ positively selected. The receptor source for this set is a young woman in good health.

The CDR3 spells CASSARGGSRTNYGYTF. CDR3 bases: TGTGCCAGCAGCGCTAGGGGCGGCTCCAGAACCAACTATGGCTACACCTTC. The V call is TRBV9, the J call TRBJ1-2; TRBD1 is a possible D gene (5 bases). The V gene's germline CDR1 is SGDLS and CDR2 YYNGEE. The CDR3 covers 17 residues. The V gene lost 3 bases and the J gene lost 2 bases, with 20 bases spanning the gap.

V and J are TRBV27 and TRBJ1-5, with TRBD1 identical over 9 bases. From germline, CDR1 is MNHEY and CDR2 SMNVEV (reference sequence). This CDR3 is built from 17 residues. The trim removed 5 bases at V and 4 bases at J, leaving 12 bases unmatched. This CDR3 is CASSPRQGVLRNQPQHF. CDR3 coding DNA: TGTGCCAGCAGTCCGCGACAGGGGGTCTTGAGAAATCAGCCCCAGCATTTT.

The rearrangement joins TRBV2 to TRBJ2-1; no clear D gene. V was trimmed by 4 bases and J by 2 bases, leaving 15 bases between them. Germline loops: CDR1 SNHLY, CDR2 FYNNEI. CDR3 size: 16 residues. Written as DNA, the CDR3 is TGTGCCAGCAGTGTCGGTCGGGCCACTACCTACAATGAGCAGTTCTTC. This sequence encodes CASSVGRATTYNEQFF.

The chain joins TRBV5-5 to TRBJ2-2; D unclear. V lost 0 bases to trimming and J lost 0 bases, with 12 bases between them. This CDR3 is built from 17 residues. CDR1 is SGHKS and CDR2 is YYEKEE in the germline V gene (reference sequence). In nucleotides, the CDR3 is TGTGCCAGCAGCTTGGACGGAGAGGCGGCGAACACCGGGGAGCTGTTTTTT. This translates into CASSLDGEAANTGELFF. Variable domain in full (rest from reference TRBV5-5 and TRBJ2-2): DAGVTQSPTHLIKTRGQQVTLRCSPISGHKSVSWYQQVLGQGPQFIFQYYEKEERGRGNFPDRFSARQFPNYSSELNVNALLLGDSALYLCASSLDGEAANTGELFFGEGSRLTVL.

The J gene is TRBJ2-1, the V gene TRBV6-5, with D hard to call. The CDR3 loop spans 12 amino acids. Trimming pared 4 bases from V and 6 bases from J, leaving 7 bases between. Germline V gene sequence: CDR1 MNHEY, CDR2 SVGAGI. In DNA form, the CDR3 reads TGTGCCAGCAGTTCACGCTCCAATGAGCAGTTCTTC. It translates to CASSSRSNEQFF.

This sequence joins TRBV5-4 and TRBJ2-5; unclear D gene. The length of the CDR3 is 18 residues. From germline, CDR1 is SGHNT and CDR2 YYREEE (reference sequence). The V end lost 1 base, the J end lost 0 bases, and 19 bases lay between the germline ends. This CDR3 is CASSLILGYQTYQETQYF. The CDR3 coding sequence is TGTGCCAGCAGCTTGATATTAGGCTATCAGACGTACCAAGAGACCCAGTACTTC.

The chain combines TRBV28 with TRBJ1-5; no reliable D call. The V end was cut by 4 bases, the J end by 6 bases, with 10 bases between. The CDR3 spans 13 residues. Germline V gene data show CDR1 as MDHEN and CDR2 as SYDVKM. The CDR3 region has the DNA TGTGCCAGCAGTTATCCCGGGTCTCAGCCCCAGCATTTT. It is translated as CASSYPGSQPQHF.

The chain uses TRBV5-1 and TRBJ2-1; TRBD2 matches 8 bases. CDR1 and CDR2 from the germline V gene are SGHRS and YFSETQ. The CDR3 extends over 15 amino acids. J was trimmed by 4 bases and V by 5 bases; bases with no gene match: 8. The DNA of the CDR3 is TGCGCCAGCAGGGCTAGCGGGCGCCCTTACAATGAGCAGTTCTTC. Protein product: CASRASGRPYNEQFF.

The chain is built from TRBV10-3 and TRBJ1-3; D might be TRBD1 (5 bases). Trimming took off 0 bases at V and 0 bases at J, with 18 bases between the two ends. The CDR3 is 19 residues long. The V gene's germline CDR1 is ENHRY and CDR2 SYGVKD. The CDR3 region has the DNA TGTGCCATCAGTGAGTCACAGGCGATTCCTACCTACTCTGGAAACACCATATATTTT. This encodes CAISESQAIPTYSGNTIYF.

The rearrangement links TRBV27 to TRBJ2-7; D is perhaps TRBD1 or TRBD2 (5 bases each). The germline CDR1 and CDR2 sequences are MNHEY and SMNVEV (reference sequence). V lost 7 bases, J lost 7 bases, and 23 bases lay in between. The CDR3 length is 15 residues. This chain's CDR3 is CASTTREGAKWEQYF. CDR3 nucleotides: TGTGCCAGCACCACCCGGGAAGGGGCCAAGTGGGAGCAGTACTTC.

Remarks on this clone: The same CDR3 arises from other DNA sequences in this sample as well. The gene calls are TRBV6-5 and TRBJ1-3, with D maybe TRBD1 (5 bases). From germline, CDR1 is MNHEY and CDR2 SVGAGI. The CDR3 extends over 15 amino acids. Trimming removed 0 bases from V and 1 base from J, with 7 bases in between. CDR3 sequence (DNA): TGTGCCAGCAGTTACTCGGGGGATTCTGGAAACACCATATATTTT. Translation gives CASSYSGDSGNTIYF.

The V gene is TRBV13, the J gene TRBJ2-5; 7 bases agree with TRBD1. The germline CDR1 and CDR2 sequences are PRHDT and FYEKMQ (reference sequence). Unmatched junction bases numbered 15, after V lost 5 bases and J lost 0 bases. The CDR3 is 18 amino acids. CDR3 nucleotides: TGTGCCAGCAGCCGGAGGTCAGGGGGACGAGGGTACCAAGAGACCCAGTACTTC. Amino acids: CASSRRSGGRGYQETQYF.

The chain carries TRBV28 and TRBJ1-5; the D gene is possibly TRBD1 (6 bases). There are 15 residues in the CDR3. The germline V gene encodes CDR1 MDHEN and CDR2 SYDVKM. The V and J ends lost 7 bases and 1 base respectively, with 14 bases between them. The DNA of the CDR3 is TGTGCCAGCAAGCTCAGGGGTGGAAGCAATCAGCCCCAGCATTTT. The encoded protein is CASKLRGGSNQPQHF.

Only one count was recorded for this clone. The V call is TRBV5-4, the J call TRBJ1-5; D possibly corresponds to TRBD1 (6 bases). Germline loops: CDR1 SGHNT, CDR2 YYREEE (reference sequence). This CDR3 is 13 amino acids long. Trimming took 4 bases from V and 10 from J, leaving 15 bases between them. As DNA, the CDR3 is TGTGCCAGCAGCCCAGACAGGTCCTTTCCCCAGCATTTT. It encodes CASSPDRSFPQHF.

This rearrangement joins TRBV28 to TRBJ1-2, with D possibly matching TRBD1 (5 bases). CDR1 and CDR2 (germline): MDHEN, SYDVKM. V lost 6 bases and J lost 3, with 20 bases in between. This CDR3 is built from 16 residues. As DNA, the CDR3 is TGTGCCAGCAGACCAGGGTGGGCGAGTGGAGACTATGGCTACACCTTC. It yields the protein CASRPGWASGDYGYTF.

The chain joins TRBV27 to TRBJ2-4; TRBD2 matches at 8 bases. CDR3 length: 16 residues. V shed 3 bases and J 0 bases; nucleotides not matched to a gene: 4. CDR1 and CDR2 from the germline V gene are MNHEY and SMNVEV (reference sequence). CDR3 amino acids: CASSFSAGAAKNIQYF. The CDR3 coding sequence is TGTGCCAGCAGTTTTTCAGCGGGGGCAGCCAAAAACATTCAGTACTTC.

The CDR3: CASSWSTRDSADTQYF. CDR3 bases: TGTGCCAGCAGCTGGAGCACCCGGGATAGCGCAGATACGCAGTATTTT. V usage is TRBV9 and J usage is TRBJ2-3; maybe TRBD2 (5 bases). Germline V lookup: CDR1 SGDLS, CDR2 YYNGEE. The V end lost 4 bases, the J end lost 4 bases, and 19 bases lay between the germline ends. This CDR3 is 16 amino acids long.

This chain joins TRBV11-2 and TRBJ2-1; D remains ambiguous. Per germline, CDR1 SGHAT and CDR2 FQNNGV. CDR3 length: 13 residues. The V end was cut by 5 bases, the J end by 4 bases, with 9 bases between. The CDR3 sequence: CASSGTGYNEQFF. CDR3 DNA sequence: TGTGCCAGCAGCGGTACGGGTTACAATGAGCAGTTCTTC.

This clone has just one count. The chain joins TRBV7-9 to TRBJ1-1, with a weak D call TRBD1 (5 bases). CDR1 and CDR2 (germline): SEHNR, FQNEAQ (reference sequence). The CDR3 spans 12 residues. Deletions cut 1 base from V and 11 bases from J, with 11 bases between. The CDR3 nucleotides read TGTGCCAGCAGCTTAGTGAGGGGTTGGGCTTTCTTT. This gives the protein CASSLVRGWAFF.

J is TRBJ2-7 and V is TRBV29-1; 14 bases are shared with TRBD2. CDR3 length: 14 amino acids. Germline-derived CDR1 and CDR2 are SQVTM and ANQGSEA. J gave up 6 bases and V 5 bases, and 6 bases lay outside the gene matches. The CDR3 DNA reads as TGCAGCGTTAGACTAGCGGGAGGGCCTCGCGAGCAGTACTTC. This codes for CSVRLAGGPREQYF.

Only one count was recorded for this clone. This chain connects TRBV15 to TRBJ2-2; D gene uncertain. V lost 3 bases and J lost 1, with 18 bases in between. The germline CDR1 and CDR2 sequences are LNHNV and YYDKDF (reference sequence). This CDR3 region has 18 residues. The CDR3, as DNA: TGTGCCACCAGCAGCCGGACCTTCTTAGGCAAGAACACCGGGGAGCTGTTTTTT. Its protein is CATSSRTFLGKNTGELFF.

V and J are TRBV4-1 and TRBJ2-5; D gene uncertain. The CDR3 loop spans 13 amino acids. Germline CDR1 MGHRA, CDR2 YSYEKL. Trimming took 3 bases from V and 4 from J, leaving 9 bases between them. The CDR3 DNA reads TGCGCCAGCAGCCAGAATATTCCAGAGACCCAGTACTTC. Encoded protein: CASSQNIPETQYF.

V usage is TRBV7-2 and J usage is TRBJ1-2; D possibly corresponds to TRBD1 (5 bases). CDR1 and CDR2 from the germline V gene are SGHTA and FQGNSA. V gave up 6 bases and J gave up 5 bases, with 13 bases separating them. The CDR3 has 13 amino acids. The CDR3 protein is CASRRGTAYGYTF. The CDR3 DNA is TGTGCCAGCAGACGAGGGACCGCTTATGGCTACACCTTC.

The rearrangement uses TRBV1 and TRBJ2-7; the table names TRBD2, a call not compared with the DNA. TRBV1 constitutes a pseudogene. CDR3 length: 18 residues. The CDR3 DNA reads TGCACCAGCAGCCAAGCGTCGGAACTAGCGGGAGCAGTTTACGAGCAGTACTTC. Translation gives CTSSQASELAGAVYEQYF.

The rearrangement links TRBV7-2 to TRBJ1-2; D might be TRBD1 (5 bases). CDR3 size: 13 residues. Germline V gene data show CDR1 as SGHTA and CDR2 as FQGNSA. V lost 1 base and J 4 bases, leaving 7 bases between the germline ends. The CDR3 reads CASSLDRTYGYTF. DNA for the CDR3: TGTGCCAGCAGCTTAGACAGGACCTATGGCTACACCTTC. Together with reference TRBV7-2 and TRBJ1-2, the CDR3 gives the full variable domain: GAGVSQSPSNKVTEKGKDVELRCDPISGHTALYWYRQSLGQGLEFLIYFQGNSAPDKSGLPSDRFSAERTGGSVSTLTIQRTQQEDSAVYLCASSLDRTYGYTFGSGTRLTVV.

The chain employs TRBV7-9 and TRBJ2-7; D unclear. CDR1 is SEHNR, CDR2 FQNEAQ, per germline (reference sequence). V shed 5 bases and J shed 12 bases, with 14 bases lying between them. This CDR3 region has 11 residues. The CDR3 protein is CASSRELLRYF. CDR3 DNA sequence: TGTGCCAGCAGCAGAGAACTATTACGGTACTTC.

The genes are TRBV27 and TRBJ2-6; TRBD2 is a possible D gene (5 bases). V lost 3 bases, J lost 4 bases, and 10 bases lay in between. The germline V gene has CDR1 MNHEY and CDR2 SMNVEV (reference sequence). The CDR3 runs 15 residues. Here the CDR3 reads CASSFGVLGANVLTF. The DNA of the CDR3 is TGTGCCAGCAGTTTCGGGGTACTGGGGGCCAACGTCCTGACTTTC.

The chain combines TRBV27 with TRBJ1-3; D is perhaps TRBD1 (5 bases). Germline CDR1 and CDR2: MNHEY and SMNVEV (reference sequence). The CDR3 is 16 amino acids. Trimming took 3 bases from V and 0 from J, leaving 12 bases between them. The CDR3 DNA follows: TGTGCCAGCAGTTTTCTGGGGGGTCCCTCTGGAAACACCATATATTTT. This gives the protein CASSFLGGPSGNTIYF.

The CDR3 nucleotides are TGTGCCGTCCCGGGACTAGCGGTACCACCGGGGGAGACCCAGTACTTC. Amino acids: CAVPGLAVPPGETQYF. The V gene is TRBV2, the J gene TRBJ2-5, with 11 bases that match TRBD2. V shed 11 bases and J 5 bases; nucleotides not matched to a gene: 16. The CDR3 consists of 16 residues. The V gene's germline CDR1 is SNHLY and CDR2 FYNNEI.

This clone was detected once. The CDR3 DNA reads TGTGCCAGCAGTTATCAAGGCAGGGAGGGCACTGAAGCTTTCTTT. This gives the protein CASSYQGREGTEAFF. This chain links TRBV6-5 with TRBJ1-1, with D possibly matching TRBD1 (5 bases). The CDR3 covers 15 residues. Deletions cut 3 bases from V and 4 bases from J, with 15 bases between. Looked up from germline, CDR1 is MNHEY and CDR2 is SVGAGI.